This TCR beta chain is from a study of identical twins. Findings and limits, study-wide: Partly confounded zero-insertion analyses could result from invariant MAIT and iNKT cells.

TCRdb reprocessed the 5' RACE reads with MiXCR, giving one entry per CDR3 protein. The sample consists of fewer than 800,000 distinct CDR3 sequences, around 7.5% of them appearing once. There are a few counts of this clonotype. What it binds is not known. CDR1 is SGDLS and CDR2 is YYNGEE in the germline V gene. V lost 0 bases, J lost 4 bases, and 6 bases stayed unmatched. The CDR3 is made up of 15 amino acids. These data were also reused for a study on yellow fever vaccine responses in identical twins.

The material sequenced was PBMCs. This chain uses TRBV9 with TRBJ2-5; 7 positions agree with TRBD1. The source is a woman between 18 and 29 years old in good health. The CDR3 protein is CASSVAGGERETQYF. In nucleotides, the CDR3 is TGTGCCAGCAGCGTAGCAGGGGGAGAACGAGAGACCCAGTACTTC.